The next 22 T cell receptor beta chains were all read from a single sample in a study of blood T cell repertoires in COVID-19. Sequenced by immunoSEQ multiplex PCR; TCRdb stores in-frame clones only, minus some. This repertoire shows around 92,000 clones, approximately 83% found once; its top ten account for approximately 28%. What was sequenced was peripheral blood. The receptors were gathered from an elderly woman with acute or convalescent COVID-19.

The chain joins TRBV7-2 to TRBJ1-1; D remains unclear. The CDR3 has 14 residues. Trimming took off 5 bases at V and 1 base at J, with 11 bases between the two ends. CDR1 and CDR2 (germline): SGHTA, FQGNSA. CDR3 sequence reads: CASSPPPGNTEAFF. For the CDR3, the DNA is TGTGCCAGCAGCCCCCCGCCAGGGAACACTGAAGCTTTCTTT.

The chain recombines TRBV18 with TRBJ1-5; unclear D gene. V was trimmed by 2 bases and J by 4 bases, leaving 6 bases between them. Germline V CDR1 and CDR2: KGHSH, LQKENI. The CDR3 totals 13 residues. DNA of the CDR3: TGTGCCAGCTCACCAGCACAGAATCAGCCCCAGCATTTT. Its protein product is CASSPAQNQPQHF.

V gene TRBV19 combines with J gene TRBJ1-4; D gene unclear. Germline lookup yields CDR1 LNHDA and CDR2 SQIVND (reference sequence). The CDR3 runs 17 residues. The V end lost 5 bases, the J end lost 6 bases, and 22 bases lay between the germline ends. CDR3 DNA: TGTGCCAGTAGTCTCGGTTTAGCCCGCAACTCTTATGAAAAACTGTTTTTT. Translation gives CASSLGLARNSYEKLFF. The entire variable domain, with the rest obtained from reference TRBV19 and TRBJ1-4, is as follows: DGGITQSPKYLFRKEGQNVTLSCEQNLNHDAMYWYRQDPGQGLRLIYYSQIVNDFQKGDIAEGYSVSREKKESFPLTVTSAQKNPTAFYLCASSLGLARNSYEKLFFGSGTQLSVL.

This rearrangement joins TRBV11-1 to TRBJ1-1; possibly TRBD1 for D (6 bases). Germline CDR1 is SGHAT and CDR2 is FQDESV (reference sequence). Trimming removed 2 bases at V and 1 base at J, with 8 bases between. There are 14 residues in the CDR3. In DNA form, the CDR3 reads TGTGCCAGCAGCTTACGGACAGAGAACACTGAAGCTTTCTTT. As protein: CASSLRTENTEAFF.

The chain joins TRBV7-2 to TRBJ2-2, with a possible D match to TRBD1 (6 bases). V was clipped by 1 base and J by 6 bases, with 12 bases between them. CDR3 length equals 15 residues. The germline gives CDR1 SGHTA, CDR2 FQGNSA. The CDR3 region is CASSLVTGYPGELFF. The CDR3, as DNA: TGTGCCAGCAGCTTAGTCACAGGGTACCCCGGGGAGCTGTTTTTT.

V and J are TRBV4-2 and TRBJ1-2, with 7 bases identical to TRBD1. V gave up 1 base and J gave up 5 bases; unmatched junction bases: 4. This CDR3 has 14 residues. Germline V gives CDR1 LGHNA, CDR2 YNFKEQ. CDR3 bases: TGTGCCAGCAGCCAAGGGACAGGATTTTATGGCTACACCTTC. This sequence encodes CASSQGTGFYGYTF.

This clone was found a few times. The rearrangement joins TRBV6-4 to TRBJ2-7; 8 nucleotides agree with TRBD1. Germline CDR1 and CDR2: MRHNA and SNTAGT. With V trimmed by 5 bases and J by 3 bases, 9 bases remained unmatched. The length of the CDR3 is 15 residues. CDR3 sequence (DNA): TGTGCCAGCAGTAGGTCAGGGGGCCCTATCTACGAGCAGTACTTC. This sequence encodes CASSRSGGPIYEQYF.

This clone was observed a single time. The V call is TRBV7-6, the J call TRBJ2-2; 7 nucleotides match TRBD2. The germline V gene has CDR1 SGHVS and CDR2 FNYEAQ. The CDR3 consists of 17 residues. V shed 5 bases and J 0 bases; nucleotides not matched to a gene: 9. This chain's CDR3 is CASSPREVAANTGELFF. The CDR3 DNA sequence: TGTGCCAGCAGCCCTCGGGAGGTAGCGGCGAACACCGGGGAGCTGTTTTTT.

The chain employs TRBV3-1 (or the pseudogene TRBV3-2) and TRBJ2-1; 11 nucleotides match TRBD2. CDR3 size: 15 residues. V lost 4 bases and J lost 4; bases outside the gene matches: 3. Germline values: CDR1 LGHDT, CDR2 YNNKEL (reference sequence). CDR3 sequence: CASSPTSGRYNEQFF. CDR3 bases: TGTGCCAGCAGCCCCACTAGCGGGAGATACAATGAGCAGTTCTTC.

V gene TRBV11-3 combines with J gene TRBJ2-1, with 7 bases fitting TRBD2. The CDR3 length is 16 residues. V was clipped by 5 bases and J by 7 bases; unmatched bases: 14. Germline V gene lookup returns CDR1 SGHNT and CDR2 YENEEA. The CDR3 sequence: CASSRSVGGNWNEQFF. CDR3 bases: TGTGCCAGCAGCAGAAGTGTGGGAGGGAACTGGAATGAGCAGTTCTTC.

CDR3 amino acids: CASSLAGALVYEQYF. CDR3 DNA sequence: TGTGCCAGCAGCTTGGCAGGGGCCCTGGTCTACGAGCAGTACTTC. This chain connects TRBV5-6 to TRBJ2-7, with TRBD1 as a possible D gene (6 bases). Germline loops: CDR1 SGHDT, CDR2 YYEEEE. The V and J ends lost 0 bases and 3 bases respectively, with 13 bases between them. CDR3 length: 15 residues.

The chain joins TRBV5-1 to TRBJ2-7; D call uncertain. There are 14 residues in the CDR3. CDR1 SGHRS and CDR2 YFSETQ come from the germline V gene. V was trimmed by 0 bases and J by 0 bases, leaving 7 bases between them. CDR3 loop: CASSLGQNSYEQYF. The CDR3 nucleotides read TGCGCCAGCAGCTTGGGGCAGAACTCCTACGAGCAGTACTTC.

This clone has at least ten counts. The chain joins TRBV7-9 to TRBJ1-6; tentatively, D is TRBD1 (5 bases). The CDR3 totals 15 residues. The germline V and J ends were trimmed by 3 bases and 5 bases, with 11 bases remaining between them. Germline-derived CDR1 and CDR2 are SEHNR and FQNEAQ (reference sequence). The CDR3 DNA reads TGTGCCAGCAGCTTGAGGCAGGGCAATAATTCACCCCTCCACTTT. Translation gives CASSLRQGNNSPLHF.

The chain is built from TRBV7-3 and TRBJ2-3; D is perhaps TRBD1 (6 bases). V was pared by 5 bases and J by 3 bases, with 12 bases between. Germline V gene lookup returns CDR1 SGHTA and CDR2 FQGTGA. This CDR3 has 14 residues. This chain's CDR3 is CASSPPGATDTQYF. In DNA form, the CDR3 reads TGTGCCAGCAGCCCCCCAGGGGCGACAGATACGCAGTATTTT. Variable domain in full (rest from reference TRBV7-3 and TRBJ2-3): GAGVSQTPSNKVTEKGKYVELRCDPISGHTALYWYRQSLGQGPEFLIYFQGTGAADDSGLPNDRFFAVRPEGSVSTLKIQRTERGDSAVYLCASSPPGATDTQYFGPGTRLTVL.

The J gene is TRBJ1-3, the V gene TRBV7-2; no firm D call. Germline V gene sequence: CDR1 SGHTA, CDR2 FQGNSA. The CDR3 extends over 15 amino acids. The V end lost 2 bases, the J end lost 0 bases, and 8 bases lay between the germline ends. CDR3 sequence reads: CASSLSGLSGNTIYF. The DNA for the CDR3 is TGTGCCAGCAGCTTATCGGGTCTCTCTGGAAACACCATATATTTT.

This chain uses TRBV6-1 with TRBJ1-2, with D maybe TRBD1 (6 bases). Germline CDR1 is MNHNS and CDR2 is SASEGT. The CDR3 totals 14 residues. Trimming took 1 base from V and 3 from J, leaving 9 bases between them. The DNA for the CDR3 is TGTGCCAGCAGTGAAGGGACAGACTACTATGGCTACACCTTC. The encoded protein is CASSEGTDYYGYTF.

This chain links TRBV6-4 with TRBJ1-2, with D tentatively TRBD1 (6 bases). Trimming cost V 3 bases and J 2 bases, with 10 bases left between them. The CDR3 has 14 residues. CDR1 is MRHNA and CDR2 is SNTAGT in the germline V gene. DNA of the CDR3: TGTGCCAGCAGTGAGGGGGCCGTAAACTATGGCTACACCTTC. Its translation is CASSEGAVNYGYTF.

The rearrangement links TRBV6-4 to TRBJ2-1, with D perhaps matching TRBD2 (6 bases). The CDR3 runs to 14 residues. V lost 6 bases to trimming and J lost 6 bases, with 15 bases between them. Germline V gene data show CDR1 as MRHNA and CDR2 as SNTAGT. The CDR3 DNA is TGTGCCAGCAGCCCCGTTCGGGAGTCCAATGAGCAGTTCTTC. It specifies CASSPVRESNEQFF.

Only a few counts were recorded for this clone. An end of the junction differs from the germline gene, which may be a read error. The chain uses TRBV4-2 and TRBJ2-1; TRBD2 aligns across 10 bases. CDR1 and CDR2 (germline): LGHNA, YNFKEQ. The CDR3 runs 14 residues. CDR3 amino acids: CASSQDVLAGVKIF. For the CDR3, the DNA is TGTGCCAGCAGCCAAGATGTTCTAGCGGGAGTGAAGATCTTC.

There are a few counts of this clone. The CDR3 here is CASSLRLAGLTYEQYF. The DNA of the CDR3 is TGTGCCAGCAGCCTCAGACTAGCGGGACTTACCTACGAGCAGTACTTC. The chain is built from TRBV5-8 and TRBJ2-7; 11 bases align to TRBD2. V trimming: 4 bases; J trimming: 2 bases; junction bases outside the gene matches: 8. The CDR3 covers 16 residues. Germline-derived CDR1 and CDR2 are SGHTS and YDEGEE.

The V gene is TRBV15, the J gene TRBJ2-2; D not resolved. The germline V and J ends were trimmed by 0 bases and 4 bases, with 9 bases remaining between them. Germline assignment: CDR1 LNHNV and CDR2 YYDKDF (reference sequence). CDR3 size: 15 residues. CDR3 bases: TGTGCCACCAGCAGAGATGCTAGAACCACCGGGGAGCTGTTTTTT. Translation: CATSRDARTTGELFF.

The chain carries TRBV19 and TRBJ1-5; 8 nucleotides line up with TRBD1. CDR1 is LNHDA and CDR2 is SQIVND in the germline V gene (reference sequence). J gave up 7 bases and V 4 bases, and 12 bases lay outside the gene matches. This CDR3 has 16 amino acids. DNA of the CDR3: TGTGCCAGTAGTAAGGCAGGGGGCGCAGGGGAACAGCCCCAGCATTTT. Encoded protein: CASSKAGGAGEQPQHF.